Below, 30 T cell receptor beta chains from the same sample are listed, as sequenced in a study of blood T cells in healthy people across ages. Alongside a J-beta primer mix, a sample-barcoded 5' primer served in a second PCR lasting roughly 6 to 12 cycles. One entry per CDR3 protein, called by TCRdb with MiXCR from the 5' RACE reads. The sample holds hundreds of thousands of distinct CDR3 sequences, around 50% seen once. The sequenced sample was blood. The receptors originated from a man between 40 and 49 years old in good health.

The chain links TRBV14 to TRBJ1-6; no clear D gene. The V and J ends lost 1 base and 9 bases respectively, with 10 bases between them. The germline CDR1 and CDR2 sequences are SGHDN and FVKESK. The CDR3 sequence is 14 residues long. The CDR3 here is CASSQASERSPLHF. CDR3 nucleotides: TGTGCCAGCAGCCAAGCCTCGGAGCGTTCACCCCTCCACTTT. Combining the CDR3 with reference TRBV14 and TRBJ1-6 gives the whole variable domain EAGVTQFPSHSVIEKGQTVTLRCDPISGHDNLYWYRRVMGKEIKFLLHFVKESKQDESGMPNNRFLAERTGGTYSTLKVQPAELEDSGVYFCASSQASERSPLHFGNGTRLTVT.

The chain combines TRBV2 with TRBJ2-1, with a tentative D call TRBD1 (5 bases). CDR3 length equals 16 residues. Germline assignment: CDR1 SNHLY and CDR2 FYNNEI. V gave up 6 bases and J gave up 2 bases, with 17 bases separating them. In DNA form, the CDR3 reads TGTGCCAGCAGCCCCCCAGGGCAGATCGCCTACAATGAGCAGTTCTTC. Translating it yields CASSPPGQIAYNEQFF. The whole variable domain, filled in from reference TRBV2 and TRBJ2-1, reads EPEVTQTPSHQVTQMGQEVILRCVPISNHLYFYWYRQILGQKVEFLVSFYNNEISEKSEIFDDQFSVERPDGSNFTLKIRSTKLEDSAMYFCASSPPGQIAYNEQFFGPGTRLTVL.

The sample holds a few counts of this clonotype. The genes are TRBV28 and TRBJ1-2; D gene unclear. This CDR3 contains 10 residues. The germline V gene has CDR1 MDHEN and CDR2 SYDVKM. V was clipped by 8 bases and J by 7 bases, with 8 bases between them. The CDR3 is CASVTPGYTF. The CDR3 bases are TGTGCCAGCGTAACCCCTGGCTACACCTTC.

This clonotype was seen more than once but under ten times. V gene TRBV12-3 or TRBV12-4 combines with J gene TRBJ2-7; 8 positions agree with TRBD2. Unmatched junction bases numbered 9, after V lost 7 bases and J lost 4 bases. The CDR3 contains 14 residues. CDR3 nucleotides: TGTGCCAGCATTCCAATGGGCGGGAGGTACGAGCAGTACTTC. Amino acid sequence: CASIPMGGRYEQYF.

This clonotype has just a few counts. V is TRBV4-2 and J is TRBJ1-2, with TRBD1 identical over 8 bases. After removal of 0 bases from V and 6 bases from J, the junction contained 3 bases not matched to a gene. Germline lookup yields CDR1 LGHNA and CDR2 YNFKEQ. This CDR3 spans 14 amino acids. CDR3 loop: CASSQDQGADGYTF. CDR3 bases: TGTGCCAGCAGCCAAGATCAGGGGGCGGATGGCTACACCTTC.

The V and J genes are TRBV11-3 and TRBJ2-1, with 9 bases fitting TRBD1. CDR1 is SGHNT and CDR2 is YENEEA in the germline V gene. This CDR3 comprises 16 residues. The ends lost 3 bases at V and 1 base at J; junction bases unmatched: 4. The CDR3 protein is CASSFRQGESYNEQFF. CDR3 nucleotides: TGTGCCAGCAGCTTTAGACAGGGGGAATCCTACAATGAGCAGTTCTTC.

This chain links TRBV12-3 or TRBV12-4 with TRBJ1-6; D gene ambiguous. With 0 bases removed from V and 13 bases from J, the gap between germline ends came to 7 bases. This CDR3 contains 12 residues. The CDR3 nucleotides read TGTGCCAGCAGTTTAGCGCTTACCCCCCTCCACTTT. It is translated as CASSLALTPLHF.

The chain employs TRBV10-2 and TRBJ2-7; D is unresolved. Trimming cost V 6 bases and J 0 bases, with 30 bases left between them. CDR3 length equals 20 residues. The germline gives CDR1 WSHSY, CDR2 SAAADI. CDR3 in amino acids: CASSAIDPRDVPLSSYEQYF. The DNA for the CDR3 is TGCGCCAGCAGCGCTATCGACCCCAGAGACGTCCCCCTCAGCTCCTACGAGCAGTACTTC.

This clonotype occurred a few times. V usage is TRBV25-1 and J usage is TRBJ2-1; maybe TRBD1 (6 bases). The ends were cut back, 6 bases at V and 0 bases at J, with 12 bases in the middle. In germline, CDR1 is MGHDK, CDR2 SYGVNS. This CDR3 spans 15 amino acids. For the CDR3, the DNA is TGTGCCAGCAGCCCCCAGGGGTACTCCTACAATGAGCAGTTCTTC. This codes for CASSPQGYSYNEQFF. The full variable domain, with the rest looked up from reference TRBV25-1 and TRBJ2-1, is EADIYQTPRYLVIGTGKKITLECSQTMGHDKMYWYQQDPGMELHLIHYSYGVNSTEKGDLSSESTVSRIRTEHFPLTLESARPSHTSQYLCASSPQGYSYNEQFFGPGTRLTVL.

On this clonotype: A much larger clone is a single base away; this may be a read error. The rearrangement links TRBV27 to TRBJ2-3; D possibly corresponds to TRBD1 (5 bases). V was trimmed by 6 bases and J by 11 bases, leaving 12 bases between them. Germline CDR1 MNHEY, CDR2 SMNVEV (reference sequence). The CDR3 runs 11 residues. The CDR3 reads CASRQQAMQYF. DNA of the CDR3: TGTGCCAGCAGGCAACAGGCAATGCAGTATTTT.

The rearrangement uses TRBV5-1 and TRBJ2-3; 14 positions agree with TRBD2. The J segment lost 6 bases and the V segment lost 3 bases, leaving 12 bases of the junction unmatched. This CDR3 spans 18 amino acids. Germline V gene lookup returns CDR1 SGHRS and CDR2 YFSETQ. In DNA, the CDR3 is TGCGCCAGCAGCTACGGACTAGCGGGAGGAACGGCCGGGGATACGCAGTATTTT. Protein: CASSYGLAGGTAGDTQYF. The variable domain in full, with the rest retrieved from reference TRBV5-1 and TRBJ2-3, is KAGVTQTPRYLIKTRGQQVTLSCSPISGHRSVSWYQQTPGQGLQFLFEYFSETQRNKGNFPGRFSGRQFSNSRSEMNVSTLELGDSALYLCASSYGLAGGTAGDTQYFGPGTRLTVL.

The chain joins TRBV12-5 to TRBJ2-7; D uncertain. The CDR3 contains 13 residues. Germline CDR1 and CDR2: LGHNT and FRNRAP. Trimming removed 5 bases from V and 3 bases from J, with 11 bases in between. The DNA of the CDR3 is TGTGCTAGTGGTGTGCCTCTCTTCTACGAGCAGTACTTC. Its protein is CASGVPLFYEQYF.

The chain has TRBV29-1 and TRBJ1-2; D unresolved. The V end was cut by 8 bases, the J end by 4 bases, with 14 bases between. This CDR3 comprises 12 residues. Germline V gene lookup returns CDR1 SQVTM and CDR2 ANQGSEA. The CDR3 region has the DNA TGCAGCTCCGCGGAGAGGAGCTATGGCTACACCTTC. Its translation: CSSAERSYGYTF.

The rearrangement links TRBV15 to TRBJ2-5; 10 positions agree with TRBD1. Germline CDR1 reads LNHNV; CDR2 reads YYDKDF (reference sequence). The length of the CDR3 is 16 residues. V shed 5 bases and J 2 bases; nucleotides not matched to a gene: 8. The CDR3 protein is CATSGGGTGVQETQYF. The CDR3 region has the DNA TGTGCCACCAGCGGAGGGGGGACAGGGGTTCAAGAGACCCAGTACTTC.

Only a few counts were recorded for this clonotype. This sequence joins TRBV6-1 and TRBJ2-5; no definite D call. Germline-derived CDR1 and CDR2 are MNHNS and SASEGT. CDR3 length: 12 residues. V gave up 7 bases and J gave up 2 bases, with 8 bases separating them. As DNA, the CDR3 is TGTGCCAGCACGACTTATCAAGAGACCCAGTACTTC. It translates to CASTTYQETQYF.

This clonotype has just a few counts. The J gene is TRBJ2-6, the V gene TRBV27; D not certain. Looked up from germline, CDR1 is MNHEY and CDR2 is SMNVEV (reference sequence). Trimming stripped 4 bases from V and 0 bases from J, with 7 bases between. The CDR3 is made up of 15 amino acids. Here the CDR3 reads CASSWPSSGANVLTF. CDR3 DNA sequence: TGTGCCAGCAGTTGGCCTTCCTCTGGGGCCAACGTCCTGACTTTC.

This clonotype has more than one count but fewer than ten. The J gene is TRBJ2-5, the V gene TRBV25-1; TRBD1 aligns across 7 bases. The germline CDR1 and CDR2 sequences are MGHDK and SYGVNS. Trimming took 7 bases from V and 1 from J; bases not matched to a gene: 3. The CDR3 consists of 13 residues. CDR3 in amino acids: CASTRQGQETQYF. The CDR3 region has the DNA TGTGCCAGCACGAGACAGGGCCAAGAGACCCAGTACTTC.

In DNA form, the CDR3 reads TGTGCCAGCAGCCGGACTAGCGGGGGTCTTAGTACCGGGGAGCTGTTTTTT. As protein: CASSRTSGGLSTGELFF. The chain links TRBV11-1 to TRBJ2-2; 13 nucleotides align to TRBD2. CDR3 size: 17 residues. CDR1 and CDR2 (germline): SGHAT, FQDESV (reference sequence). J was trimmed by 5 bases and V by 5 bases; bases with no gene match: 8.

J is TRBJ2-5 and V is TRBV13, with TRBD1 matching over 7 bases. The CDR3 length is 14 residues. V shed 3 bases and J 5 bases; nucleotides not matched to a gene: 6. The germline gives CDR1 PRHDT, CDR2 FYEKMQ (reference sequence). CDR3 region: CASSFTGAVETQYF. The CDR3 DNA reads as TGTGCCAGCAGCTTCACAGGGGCCGTCGAGACCCAGTACTTC.

This clonotype was detected only once. The chain recombines TRBV10-3 with TRBJ2-3; TRBD1 might be the D (5 bases). CDR3 size: 13 residues. From germline, CDR1 is ENHRY and CDR2 SYGVKD. V lost 7 bases and J 5 bases, leaving 13 bases between the germline ends. CDR3 DNA: TGTGCCATCAACTTCAGGGATGGAGATACGCAGTATTTT. Translated: CAINFRDGDTQYF.

This clonotype was observed a few times. This rearrangement joins TRBV6-1 to TRBJ2-7, with a tentative D call TRBD1 (5 bases). From germline, CDR1 is MNHNS and CDR2 SASEGT. This CDR3 region has 14 residues. V lost 4 bases, J lost 2 bases, and 12 bases lay in between. The CDR3 is CASSGQFSTYEQYF. DNA of the CDR3: TGTGCCAGCAGTGGACAGTTTTCGACCTACGAGCAGTACTTC.

V and J are TRBV6-2 or TRBV6-3 and TRBJ2-3; D is unresolved. The CDR3 spans 16 residues. V shed 5 bases and J shed 1 base, with 16 bases lying between them. Germline V gene data show CDR1 as MNHEY and CDR2 as SVGEGT. The DNA for the CDR3 is TGTGCCAGCAGTCCCGGCAGCCGTAGTGGCACAGATACGCAGTATTTT. It is translated as CASSPGSRSGTDTQYF.

The genes are TRBV4-1 and TRBJ2-3; 8 bases agree with TRBD2. Unmatched junction bases numbered 11, after V lost 6 bases and J lost 3 bases. The CDR3 covers 16 residues. Germline assignment: CDR1 MGHRA and CDR2 YSYEKL. This CDR3 reads CASSQRAGDGTDTQYF. DNA for the CDR3: TGCGCCAGCAGTCAACGAGCGGGAGACGGGACAGATACGCAGTATTTT.

The chain recombines TRBV11-2 with TRBJ2-7, with D perhaps matching TRBD2 (5 bases). V was pared by 2 bases and J by 7 bases, with 21 bases between. Germline assignment: CDR1 SGHAT and CDR2 FQNNGV. The length of the CDR3 is 16 residues. CDR3 bases: TGTGCCAGCAGCTTAATTGTGTCAGACTACAACAATGAGCAGTACTTC. It codes for CASSLIVSDYNNEQYF.

Only a few counts were recorded for this clonotype. The CDR3 region has the DNA TGTGCCAGCAGTTTATTAGGGCCACAGCCCCAGCATTTT. As protein: CASSLLGPQPQHF. V usage is TRBV28 and J usage is TRBJ1-5; D not resolved. Germline V gene lookup returns CDR1 MDHEN and CDR2 SYDVKM. The CDR3 loop spans 13 amino acids. Trimming took off 1 base at V and 7 bases at J, with 8 bases between the two ends.

V gene TRBV28 combines with J gene TRBJ1-4; 9 bases map to TRBD1. With V trimmed by 7 bases and J by 6 bases, 6 bases remained unmatched. The CDR3 has 14 amino acids. The V gene's germline CDR1 is MDHEN and CDR2 SYDVKM. This CDR3 is CASTDRGSHEKLFF. The CDR3, as DNA: TGTGCCAGCACGGACAGGGGTTCTCATGAAAAACTGTTTTTT.

Worth noting for this clonotype: A read error may account for a junction end that differs from germline. The chain has TRBV6-5 and TRBJ2-6; 8 positions agree with TRBD2. The CDR3 length is 18 residues. Germline CDR1 MNHEY, CDR2 SVGAGI. The CDR3, as DNA: TGTGCCAACAGTTATTCCGGGACTAGTGCCTCTGGGGCCAACGTCCTGACTTTC. Translated, it gives CANSYSGTSASGANVLTF.

The CDR3 is CASSPYGTGDYGYTF. The DNA for the CDR3 is TGTGCCAGCAGTCCTTACGGGACAGGGGACTATGGCTACACCTTC. This chain connects TRBV7-9 to TRBJ1-2; 10 bases match TRBD1. Germline V gene sequence: CDR1 SEHNR, CDR2 FQNEAQ (reference sequence). The CDR3 runs to 15 residues. V was clipped by 6 bases and J by 3 bases; unmatched bases: 7.

The chain joins TRBV7-9 to TRBJ1-2, with 9 bases identical to TRBD1. CDR3 length equals 13 residues. The junction had 7 bases not matched to a gene; V was cut back by 6 bases and J by 8 bases. CDR1 SEHNR and CDR2 FQNEAQ come from the germline V gene (reference sequence). Written as DNA, the CDR3 is TGTGCCAGCAGTTTACAGGGGGCTCCCGGCTACACCTTC. Its translation is CASSLQGAPGYTF.

The V gene is TRBV28, the J gene TRBJ1-1; D not certain. The germline V gene has CDR1 MDHEN and CDR2 SYDVKM. The V gene lost 9 bases and the J gene lost 1 base, with 9 bases spanning the gap. CDR3 length: 12 amino acids. CDR3: CASRVANTEAFF. For the CDR3, the DNA is TGTGCCAGTCGGGTGGCGAACACTGAAGCTTTCTTT.